The entry that follows covers one T cell receptor (beta chain) sequence. Antigen: not known. The CDR3 extends 3 residues past the end of the read, so its final part is completed from the germline J gene. Germline values: CDR1 MDHEN, CDR2 SYDVKM. CDR3 size: 15 residues. V lost 2 bases and J lost 4, with 12 bases in between. This sample stems from a study of T cells in women clearing cervical HPV infection. Study-wide points: CIN3+ cases had significantly higher TCR repertoire richness than controls, but evenness did not differ.

Profiling relied on immunoSEQ multiplex PCR, and the TCRdb table lists in-frame clones only, not all of them. Listed are about 30,000 clones; more than 6.5% falls within the top ten. The chain is built from TRBV28 and TRBJ2-1; a possible D gene is TRBD1 (6 bases). The sequencing input was blood buffy coat. This clonotype was obtained from a woman between 18 and 70 years old with a cervical HPV16 infection that either progressed to CIN3+ or cleared (not recorded which). This chain's CDR3 is CASSLGGDTYNEQFF. The part of the CDR3 DNA that was read is TGTGCCAGCAGTTTAGGTGGGGACACATACAATGAG.